Below, 9 T cell receptor beta chains from the same sample are listed, as sequenced in a study of long-term antiretroviral therapy in people with HIV. Running of the v3.0 immunoSEQ assay took place at survey level. Assay: immunoSEQ multiplex PCR; the TCRdb copy retains only in-frame clones and omits some. The table shows approximately 27,000 clones, with more than 80% occurring only once. The material sequenced was unsorted PBMCs, taken just over 5 years after starting antiretroviral therapy. These receptors all come from a middle-aged woman with HIV.

CDR3 protein: CASSEKRGTIGGILSLSYEQYF. The DNA for the CDR3 is TGTGCCAGCAGTGAAAAAAGGGGGACTATTGGCGGGATATTATCCCTCTCCTACGAGCAGTACTTC. The chain joins TRBV6-1 to TRBJ2-7; a weak D match, TRBD2 (7 bases). CDR3 size: 22 residues. Germline lookup yields CDR1 MNHNS and CDR2 SASEGT. V was pared by 2 bases and J by 0 bases, with 32 bases between.

The genes are TRBV2 and TRBJ2-7; weak D call: TRBD2 (6 bases). Germline V CDR1 and CDR2: SNHLY, FYNNEI. V shed 10 bases and J shed 5 bases, with 21 bases lying between them. This CDR3 comprises 14 residues. Written as DNA, the CDR3 is TGTGCCACCCGTGAGCGGGCGCTAACAAACGAGCAGTACTTC. It yields the protein CATRERALTNEQYF.

The CDR3 loop is CASSLGQADIYF. CDR3 in DNA: TGCGCCAGCAGCTTGGGACAGGCAGACATATATTTT. This chain uses TRBV5-1 with TRBJ1-3; D perhaps matches TRBD1 (6 bases). The V and J ends lost 0 bases and 12 bases respectively, with 10 bases between them. Looked up from germline, CDR1 is SGHRS and CDR2 is YFSETQ. CDR3 length: 12 amino acids. The full variable domain, rest sourced from reference TRBV5-1 and TRBJ1-3, is KAGVTQTPRYLIKTRGQQVTLSCSPISGHRSVSWYQQTPGQGLQFLFEYFSETQRNKGNFPGRFSGRQFSNSRSEMNVSTLELGDSALYLCASSLGQADIYFGEGSWLTVV.

V gene TRBV19 combines with J gene TRBJ1-2; TRBD1 is a possible D gene (6 bases). Trimming took 8 bases from V and 8 from J, leaving 18 bases between them. The CDR3 is 13 residues long. The germline gives CDR1 LNHDA, CDR2 SQIVND (reference sequence). The CDR3 here is CASGRSGDRGYTF. The CDR3 nucleotides are TGTGCCAGTGGAAGATCAGGGGATCGGGGCTACACCTTC.

V is TRBV10-3 and J is TRBJ2-1; 7 bases align to TRBD2. With 0 bases clipped from V and 5 bases from J, the junction kept 7 bases outside the gene matches. This CDR3 region has 16 residues. CDR1 is ENHRY and CDR2 is SYGVKD in the germline V gene. This chain's CDR3 is CAISESMASGNNEQFF. CDR3 bases: TGTGCCATCAGTGAGTCGATGGCTAGCGGAAACAATGAGCAGTTCTTC.

The chain combines TRBV5-1 with TRBJ2-5, with D unresolved. V shed 2 bases and J shed 4 bases, with 3 bases lying between them. CDR3 length: 11 amino acids. Per germline, CDR1 SGHRS and CDR2 YFSETQ. The CDR3 nucleotides are TGCGCCAGCAGCTTCGGAGAGACCCAGTACTTC. It codes for CASSFGETQYF.

V gene TRBV5-1 combines with J gene TRBJ2-1, with TRBD1 as a possible D gene (6 bases). Germline CDR1 is SGHRS and CDR2 is YFSETQ. Trimming left V 6 bases short and J 1 base short, with 23 bases between. The CDR3 sequence is 18 residues long. The CDR3 is CASKGAGASTDSYNEQFF. The CDR3 DNA reads as TGCGCCAGCAAAGGGGCAGGGGCTTCTACCGATTCCTACAATGAGCAGTTCTTC.

This clone was found once. This chain links TRBV5-1 with TRBJ1-2; the D gene is possibly TRBD1 (5 bases). Germline V CDR1 and CDR2: SGHRS, YFSETQ. Trimming pared 2 bases from V and 3 bases from J, leaving 17 bases between. There are 16 residues in the CDR3. CDR3 coding DNA: TGCGCCAGCAGCTTAGGGACGGCCACCATTTACTATGGCTACACCTTC. Its protein product is CASSLGTATIYYGYTF.

This clone was detected once. This chain connects TRBV5-4 to TRBJ1-1; 7 bases align to TRBD1. This CDR3 comprises 13 residues. Per germline, CDR1 SGHNT and CDR2 YYREEE (reference sequence). V lost 3 bases, J lost 5 bases, and 4 bases stayed unmatched. The CDR3 spells CASSSRGRTEAFF. CDR3 sequence (DNA): TGTGCCAGCAGCTCCAGGGGGAGGACTGAAGCTTTCTTT.